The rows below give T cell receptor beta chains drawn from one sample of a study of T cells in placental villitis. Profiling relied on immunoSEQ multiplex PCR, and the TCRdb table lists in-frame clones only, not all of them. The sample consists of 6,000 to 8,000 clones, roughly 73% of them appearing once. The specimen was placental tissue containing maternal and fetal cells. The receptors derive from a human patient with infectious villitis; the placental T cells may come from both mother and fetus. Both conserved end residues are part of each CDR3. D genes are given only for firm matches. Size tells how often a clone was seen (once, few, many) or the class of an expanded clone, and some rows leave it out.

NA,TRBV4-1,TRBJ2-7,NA,TGCGCCAGCAGCCAAATATGGGGTGGGTCCTACGAGCAGTACTTC,CASSQIWGGSYEQYF
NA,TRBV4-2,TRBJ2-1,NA,TGTGCCAGCAGCCAAGTTGTGTCAGGGGTTATGGACAATGAGCAGTTCTTC,CASSQVVSGVMDNEQFF
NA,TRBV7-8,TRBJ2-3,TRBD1,TGTGCCAGCAGCGAATCCACAGGGGGTATGGGAGATACGCAGTATTTT,CASSESTGGMGDTQYF
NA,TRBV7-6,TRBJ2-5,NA,TGTGCCAGCAGCTTAGTTGGCGGAGGGGTGGGCCAAGAGACCCAGTACTTC,CASSLVGGGVGQETQYF
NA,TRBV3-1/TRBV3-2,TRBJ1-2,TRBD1,TGTGCCAGCAGCCTCCGAGGGGGCAACTATTATGGCTACACCTTC,CASSLRGGNYYGYTF
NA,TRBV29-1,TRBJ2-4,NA,TGCAGCGCGACAGGAATAGGGGTAAACATTCAGTACTTC,CSATGIGVNIQYF
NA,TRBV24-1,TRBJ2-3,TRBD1,TGTGCCACCAGTGCCCCTGCAGGGGGTCGGGGCACAGATACGCAGTATTTT,CATSAPAGGRGTDTQYF
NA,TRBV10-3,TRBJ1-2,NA,TGTGCCATCAGTGAATGGTGGGTTGGGATCTATGGCTACACCTTC,CAISEWWVGIYGYTF
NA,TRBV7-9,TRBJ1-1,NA,TGTGCCAGCACCCCCCTCTCGGGGCTGTCGGCTTTCTTT,CASTPLSGLSAFF
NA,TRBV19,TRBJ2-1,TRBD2,TGTGCCAGTAGTATATACGGGGGGGCCGACAATGAGCAGTTCTTC,CASSIYGGADNEQFF
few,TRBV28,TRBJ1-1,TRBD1,TGTGCCAGCAGCGCCGGGGGGGACAGGGCAAACACTGAAGCTTTCTTT,CASSAGGDRANTEAFF
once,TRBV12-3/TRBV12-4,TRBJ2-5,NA,TGTGCCAGCAGTTTTATGGAGAAAGAGACCCAGTACTTC,CASSFMEKETQYF
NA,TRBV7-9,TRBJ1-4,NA,TGTGCCAGCAGCCCCGGACAAAGGGACGAAAAACTGTTTTTT,CASSPGQRDEKLFF
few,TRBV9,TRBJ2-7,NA,TGTGCCAGCAATTCGGGACGCCGATCCTACGAGCAGTACTTC,CASNSGRRSYEQYF
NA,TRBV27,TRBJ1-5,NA,TGTGCCAGCAGTACCGGACAGACCAATCAGCCCCAGCATTTT,CASSTGQTNQPQHF
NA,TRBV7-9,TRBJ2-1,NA,TGTGCCAGCAGCCGAACTAAAAATGAGCAGTTCTTC,CASSRTKNEQFF
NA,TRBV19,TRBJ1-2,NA,TGTGCCAGTAGTCCCAGGGAGGCAGGCTATGGCTACACCTTC,CASSPREAGYGYTF
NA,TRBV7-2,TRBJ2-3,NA,TGTGCCAGCAGCTTGGACAGTTCCACAGATACGCAGTATTTT,CASSLDSSTDTQYF
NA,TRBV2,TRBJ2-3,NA,TGTGCCAGCAGTGAAGCCCGAGGGACGCAGTATTTT,CASSEARGTQYF
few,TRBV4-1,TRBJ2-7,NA,TGCGCCAGCAGCCAAGACTGGCAGCCTCTCTCCTACGAGCAGTACTTC,CASSQDWQPLSYEQYF
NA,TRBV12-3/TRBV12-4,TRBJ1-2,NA,TGTGCCAGCGGGGAGGGCGACGGCTACACCTTC,CASGEGDGYTF
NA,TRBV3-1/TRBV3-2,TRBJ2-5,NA,TGTGCCAGCAGCCAATCTAGGAAAGAGACCCAGTACTTC,CASSQSRKETQYF
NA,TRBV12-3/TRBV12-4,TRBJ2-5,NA,TGTGCCAGCAGTTTCATGGAGAAAGAGACCCAGTACTTC,CASSFMEKETQYF
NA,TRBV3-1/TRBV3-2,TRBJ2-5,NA,TGTGCCAGCAGCCCGGGCCTCTCGGGGGGCGAAGAAGAGACCCAGTACTTC,CASSPGLSGGEEETQYF
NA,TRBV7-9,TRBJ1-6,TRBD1,TGTGCCAGCAGCTTAGGCTTAACAGGGGGCGGTAATTCACCCCTCCACTTT,CASSLGLTGGGNSPLHF
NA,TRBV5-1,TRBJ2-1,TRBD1,TGCGCCAGCAGCCTACGGGACAGGGGGCACAATAAGCAGTTCTTC,CASSLRDRGHNKQFF
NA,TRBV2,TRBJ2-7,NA,TGTGCCAGCAGTATTTACCACGAGCAGTACTTC,CASSIYHEQYF
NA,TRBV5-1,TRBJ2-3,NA,TGCGCCAGCTCTTTCCGCGATACGCAGTATTTT,CASSFRDTQYF
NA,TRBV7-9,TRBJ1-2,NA,TGTGCCAGCAGCTTAGGGACAAACTATGGCTACACCTTC,CASSLGTNYGYTF
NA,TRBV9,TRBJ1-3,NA,TGTGCCAGCAACAAATACGACCAGGTGGGCTCTGGAAACACCATATATTTT,CASNKYDQVGSGNTIYF
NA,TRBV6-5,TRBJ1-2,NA,TGTGCCAGCAGTTACTCTGGTGGTTCCGGCTACACCTTC,CASSYSGGSGYTF
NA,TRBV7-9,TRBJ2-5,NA,TGTGCCAGCAGCTTCGGGCCAGAGACCCAGTACTTC,CASSFGPETQYF
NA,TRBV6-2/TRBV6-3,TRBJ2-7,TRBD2,TGTGCCAGCAGTTACACCCTCGTAGCGGGGTATTCCTACGAGCAGTACTTC,CASSYTLVAGYSYEQYF
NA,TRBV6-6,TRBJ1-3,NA,TGTGCCAGCAACCACAGGGAGGGAAACACCATATATTTT,CASNHREGNTIYF
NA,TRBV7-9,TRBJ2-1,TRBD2,TGTGCCAGCAGCTCCCTAGCGGGGGCCCGCCGGGATGAGCAGTTCTTC,CASSSLAGARRDEQFF
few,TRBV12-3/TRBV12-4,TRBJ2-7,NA,TGTGCCAGCAGCTTCGACAGGTACGAGCAGTACTTC,CASSFDRYEQYF
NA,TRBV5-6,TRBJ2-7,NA,TGTGCCAGCAGCTTCGGCCCAGGACAAACCTACGAGCAGTACTTC,CASSFGPGQTYEQYF
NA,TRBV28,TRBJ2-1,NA,TGTGCCAGCAGTCTCGTCAATGAGCAGTTCTTC,CASSLVNEQFF
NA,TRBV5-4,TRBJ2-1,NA,TGTGCCCTGAGAGGGTACAATGAGCAGTTCTTC,CALRGYNEQFF
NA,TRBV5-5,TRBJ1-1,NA,TGTGCCAGCAGCTTGGGACACAACACTGAAGCTTTCTTT,CASSLGHNTEAFF
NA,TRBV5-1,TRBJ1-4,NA,TGCGCCAGCAGCAGAAACAGGCTGGGGAATGAAAAACTGTTTTTT,CASSRNRLGNEKLFF
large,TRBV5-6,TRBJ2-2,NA,TGTGCCAGCAGCTTGTATGGGAACACCGGGGAGCTGTTTTTT,CASSLYGNTGELFF
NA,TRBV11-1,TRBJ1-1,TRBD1,TGTGCCAGCAGCTTTGACAGGGCGGCTGAAGCTTTCTTT,CASSFDRAAEAFF
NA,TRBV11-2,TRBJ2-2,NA,TGTGCCAGCAGGCCTACGGGGACCGGGGAGCTGTTTTTT,CASRPTGTGELFF
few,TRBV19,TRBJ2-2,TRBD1,TGTGCCAGTAAACCGCATAGGGGACAGGGAGGCCCGCAGAACACCGGGGAGCTGTTTTTT,CASKPHRGQGGPQNTGELFF
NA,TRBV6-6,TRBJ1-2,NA,TGTGCCAGCAGCACGCAGGGCTATGGCTACACCTTC,CASSTQGYGYTF
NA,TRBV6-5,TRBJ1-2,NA,TGTGCCAGCAGTTACAGGGGTGAGGGCTACACCTTC,CASSYRGEGYTF
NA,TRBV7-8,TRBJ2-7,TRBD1,TGTGCCAGCAGCCAACAAGCAGGGGGCCACGGCGAGCAGTACTTC,CASSQQAGGHGEQYF
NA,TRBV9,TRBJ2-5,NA,TGTGCCAGCAGCGTAGGTTCACTACAAGAGACCCAGTACTTC,CASSVGSLQETQYF
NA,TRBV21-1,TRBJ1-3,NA,TGTGCCAGCAGCTCTCGACGGCCCCACAGGGGGGAAGGAAACACCATATATTTT,CASSSRRPHRGEGNTIYF
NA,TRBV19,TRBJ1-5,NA,TGTGCCAGTAGTATAGTAGGGGTGCAGCCCCAGCATTTT,CASSIVGVQPQHF
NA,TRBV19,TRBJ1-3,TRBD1,TGTGCCAGCACCGGACAGGGAAGGGTCGCTGGAAACACCATATATTTT,CASTGQGRVAGNTIYF
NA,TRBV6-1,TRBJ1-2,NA,TGTGCCAGCAGTGATCCCCCGAGGGGGGACTATGGCTACACCTTC,CASSDPPRGDYGYTF
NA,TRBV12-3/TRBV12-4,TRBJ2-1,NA,TGTGCCACCCTGAGGGGCAATGAGCAGTTCTTC,CATLRGNEQFF